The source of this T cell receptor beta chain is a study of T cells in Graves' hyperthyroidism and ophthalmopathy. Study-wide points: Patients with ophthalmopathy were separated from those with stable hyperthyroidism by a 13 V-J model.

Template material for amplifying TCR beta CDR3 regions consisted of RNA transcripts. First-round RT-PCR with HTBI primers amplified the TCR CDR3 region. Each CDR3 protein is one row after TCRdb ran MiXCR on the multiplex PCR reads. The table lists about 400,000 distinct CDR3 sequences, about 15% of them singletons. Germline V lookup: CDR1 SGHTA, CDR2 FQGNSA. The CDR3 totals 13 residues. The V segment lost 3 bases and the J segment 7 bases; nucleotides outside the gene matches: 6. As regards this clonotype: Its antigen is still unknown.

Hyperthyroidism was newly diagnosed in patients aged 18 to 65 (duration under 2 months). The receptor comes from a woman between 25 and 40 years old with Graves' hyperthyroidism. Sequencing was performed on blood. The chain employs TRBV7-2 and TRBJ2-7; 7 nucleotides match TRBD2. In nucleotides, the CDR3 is TGTGCCAGCAGCTTGGGGACTAACCCGGAGCAGTACTTC. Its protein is CASSLGTNPEQYF.